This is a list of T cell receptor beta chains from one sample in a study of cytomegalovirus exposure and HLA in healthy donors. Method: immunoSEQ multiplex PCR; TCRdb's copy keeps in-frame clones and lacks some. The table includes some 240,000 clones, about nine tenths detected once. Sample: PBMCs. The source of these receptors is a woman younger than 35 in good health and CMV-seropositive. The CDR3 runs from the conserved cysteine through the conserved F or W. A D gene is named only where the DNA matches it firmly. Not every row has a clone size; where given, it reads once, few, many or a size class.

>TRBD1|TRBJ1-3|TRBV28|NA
CASSLWRGRGQGENTIYF
TGTGCCAGCAGTTTATGGAGGGGGCGAGGACAGGGGGAAAACACCATATATTTT
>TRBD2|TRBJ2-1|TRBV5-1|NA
CASKGLAGPYNEQFF
TGCGCCAGCAAGGGACTAGCGGGACCATACAATGAGCAGTTCTTC
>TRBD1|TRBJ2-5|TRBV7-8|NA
CASSLVLTDRGQETQYF
TGTGCCAGCAGCTTAGTTCTCACGGACAGGGGACAGGAGACCCAGTACTTC
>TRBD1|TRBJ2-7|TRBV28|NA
CASSPGQNSYEQYF
TGTGCCAGCAGTCCGGGACAGAACTCCTACGAGCAGTACTTC
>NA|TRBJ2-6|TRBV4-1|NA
CASSRPGGPLSGANVLTF
TGCGCCAGCAGCCGCCCGGGGGGCCCCCTCTCTGGGGCCAACGTCCTGACTTTC
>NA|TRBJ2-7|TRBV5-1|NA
CASRVLGRAYEQYF
TGCGCCAGCAGAGTATTGGGCAGGGCCTACGAGCAGTACTTC
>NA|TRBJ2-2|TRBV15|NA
CATSRPGVLTGLFF
TGTGCCACCAGCAGACCCGGCGTGCTTACGGGGCTGTTTTTT
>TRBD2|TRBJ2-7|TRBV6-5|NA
CASTPSGRAYEQYF
TGTGCCAGCACCCCTAGCGGGAGGGCCTACGAGCAGTACTTC
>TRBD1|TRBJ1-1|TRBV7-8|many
CASSLTGGTEAFF
TGTGCCAGCAGCTTAACAGGGGGCACTGAAGCTTTCTTT
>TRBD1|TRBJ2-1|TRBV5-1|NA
CASSPEDRDWQFF
TGCGCCAGCAGCCCGGAGGACAGGGATTGGCAGTTCTTC
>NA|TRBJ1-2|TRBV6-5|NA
CASSTTVYSRDGYTF
TGTGCCAGCAGTACGACGGTCTACTCACGGGATGGCTACACCTTC